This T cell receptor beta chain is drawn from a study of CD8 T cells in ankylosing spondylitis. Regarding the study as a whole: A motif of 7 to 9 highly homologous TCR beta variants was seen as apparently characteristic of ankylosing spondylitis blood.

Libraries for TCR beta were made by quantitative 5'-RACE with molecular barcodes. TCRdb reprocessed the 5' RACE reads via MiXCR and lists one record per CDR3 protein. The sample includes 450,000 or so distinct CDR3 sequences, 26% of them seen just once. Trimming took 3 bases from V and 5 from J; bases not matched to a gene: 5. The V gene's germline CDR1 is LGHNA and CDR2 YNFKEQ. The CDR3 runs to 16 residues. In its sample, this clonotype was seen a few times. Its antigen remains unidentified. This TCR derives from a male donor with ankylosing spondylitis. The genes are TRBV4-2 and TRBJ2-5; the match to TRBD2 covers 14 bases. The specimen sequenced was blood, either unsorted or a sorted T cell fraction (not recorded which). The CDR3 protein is CASSHGTSGRGETQYF. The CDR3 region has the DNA TGTGCCAGCAGCCACGGGACTAGCGGGAGAGGGGAGACCCAGTACTTC.